The clone carrying this TCR beta chain was found many times. Its antigen is unknown. Germline CDR1 and CDR2: SGHRS and YFSETQ. J lost 5 bases, V lost 0 bases, and 5 bases had no gene match. This CDR3 comprises 15 residues. Researchers tagged individual cDNA molecules with unique molecular identifiers. TCRdb used MiXCR to reprocess the 5' RACE reads, holding one entry per CDR3 protein. Among around 70,000 distinct CDR3 sequences listed, less than 15% were seen once. The sample belongs to a study of early T cells in non-severe SARS-CoV-2 infection. About the study: Investigators sequenced bulk RNA drawn from unsorted whole blood, and chains remained unpaired. Whole-study results and caveats: The study's VDJdb matching favored anti-spike CD8 responses and missed private and CD4 specificities.

The receptor's source is an adult who was a healthcare worker with PCR-confirmed SARS-CoV-2 infection or an uninfected control (not recorded which). The V call is TRBV5-1, the J call TRBJ1-5, with 7 positions matching TRBD1. Input material: whole blood. This CDR3 reads CASSLAGDSDQPQHF. As DNA, the CDR3 is TGCGCCAGCAGCTTGGCCGGGGACAGCGATCAGCCCCAGCATTTT.